One and the same sample provided the 8 T cell receptor beta chains below, sequenced in a study of blood T cell repertoires in COVID-19. Clones were sequenced by immunoSEQ multiplex PCR, and TCRdb holds only the in-frame ones, with some missing. The sample includes 250,000 or so clones, around 80% of them seen just once. What was sequenced was peripheral blood. The receptors here all came from a woman older than 75 with acute or convalescent COVID-19.

CDR3 amino acids: CASSPRTKNTEAFF. The CDR3 coding sequence is TGTGCCAGCAGCCCCAGGACAAAGAACACTGAAGCTTTCTTT. The chain carries TRBV5-4 and TRBJ1-1; D possibly corresponds to TRBD1 (5 bases). Trimming removed 4 bases at V and 1 base at J, with 11 bases between. CDR3 size: 14 residues. Germline V gene lookup returns CDR1 SGHNT and CDR2 YYREEE (reference sequence).

This chain joins TRBV30 and TRBJ2-1, with 7 bases that match TRBD2. The germline V gene encodes CDR1 GTSNPN and CDR2 SVGIG (reference sequence). The V gene end was trimmed by 2 bases and the J gene end by 8 bases; junction bases not matched to a gene: 9. This CDR3 is 14 amino acids long. The CDR3 sequence: CAWSYGGSRYEQFF. CDR3 DNA: TGTGCCTGGAGTTACGGCGGGAGTAGGTATGAGCAGTTCTTC.

The V gene is TRBV9, the J gene TRBJ1-4; unclear D gene. Germline V lookup: CDR1 SGDLS, CDR2 YYNGEE. The V and J ends lost 3 bases and 0 bases respectively, with 9 bases between them. The length of the CDR3 is 15 residues. The CDR3 DNA sequence: TGTGCCAGCAGCGCGAACAGTGCAACTAATGAAAAACTGTTTTTT. Translating it yields CASSANSATNEKLFF.

This chain uses TRBV28 with TRBJ1-3; D gene unclear. The CDR3 is made up of 15 amino acids. Trimming stripped 1 base from V and 3 bases from J, with 10 bases between. CDR1 and CDR2 from the germline V gene are MDHEN and SYDVKM. Here the CDR3 DNA reads TGTGCCAGCAGTTTATTATCGTCCCGTGGAAACACCATATATTTT. Protein product: CASSLLSSRGNTIYF.

This clone was picked up a small number of times. The rearrangement links TRBV7-9 to TRBJ2-2; possible D gene TRBD2, 6 bases. This CDR3 region has 15 residues. Germline-derived CDR1 and CDR2 are SEHNR and FQNEAQ (reference sequence). V lost 5 bases, J lost 4 bases, and 14 bases lay in between. The CDR3 region is CASSRTAGTTGELFF. The CDR3 DNA sequence: TGTGCCAGCAGCCGGACGGCGGGGACCACCGGGGAGCTGTTTTTT. Using reference TRBV7-9 and TRBJ2-2 for the parts outside the CDR3, the full variable domain is DTGVSQNPRHKITKRGQNVTFRCDPISEHNRLYWYRQTLGQGPEFLTYFQNEAQLEKSRLLSDRFSAERPKGSFSTLEIQRTEQGDSAMYLCASSRTAGTTGELFFGEGSRLTVL.

The gene calls are TRBV5-1 and TRBJ2-3; the match to TRBD2 covers 7 bases. This CDR3 contains 19 residues. J lost 3 bases, V lost 1 base, and 17 bases had no gene match. CDR1 and CDR2 from the germline V gene are SGHRS and YFSETQ. The CDR3 bases are TGCGCCAGCAGCTTGAGACTATGGGCTAGCGGAGGGGTAACAGATACGCAGTATTTT. Its translation: CASSLRLWASGGVTDTQYF.

This clone has a count of ten or more. This chain joins TRBV7-9 and TRBJ2-7, with D perhaps TRBD1 (5 bases). V was shortened by 0 bases and J by 3 bases, with 15 bases between the two germline ends. This CDR3 spans 16 amino acids. Per germline, CDR1 SEHNR and CDR2 FQNEAQ (reference sequence). The DNA of the CDR3 is TGTGCCAGCAGCTTAGCCCCTGTTGGGGCTCGCTACGAGCAGTACTTC. This codes for CASSLAPVGARYEQYF.

The chain is built from TRBV6-1 and TRBJ2-3; D is unclear. The CDR3 extends over 15 amino acids. Germline values: CDR1 MNHNS, CDR2 SASEGT. V gave up 1 base and J gave up 2 bases, with 10 bases separating them. DNA for the CDR3: TGTGCCAGCAGTGAAGACAGTTCAACCACAGATACGCAGTATTTT. Translating it yields CASSEDSSTTDTQYF.